Each of the 15 T cell receptor beta chains below was sequenced from the same sample in a study of T cell responses to AZD1222 COVID-19 vaccine. Assay: immunoSEQ multiplex PCR; the TCRdb copy retains only in-frame clones and omits some. The table has 74,000 or so clones, 80% to 90% seen once. The specimen was peripheral blood, collected on day 0 of AZD1222 vaccination. The receptor source for this set is an adult in good health.

The chain is built from TRBV30 and TRBJ1-1; no reliable D call. Trimming cost V 4 bases and J 0 bases, with 6 bases left between them. The CDR3 is made up of 12 amino acids. Germline loops: CDR1 GTSNPN, CDR2 SVGIG (reference sequence). The CDR3 region has the DNA TGTGCCTGGAACGTAATGAACACTGAAGCTTTCTTT. The encoded protein is CAWNVMNTEAFF.

This chain links TRBV4-3 with TRBJ1-1; D is unclear. The CDR3 loop spans 13 amino acids. CDR1 LGHNA and CDR2 YSLEER come from the germline V gene. Deletions cut 0 bases from V and 7 bases from J, with 9 bases between. The CDR3 nucleotides read TGCGCCAGCAGCCAAGAAGGTTGGAGTGAAGCTTTCTTT. Protein: CASSQEGWSEAFF.

This chain uses TRBV5-4 with TRBJ1-5; TRBD1 might be the D (5 bases). The CDR3 has 16 amino acids. The V gene lost 2 bases and the J gene lost 2 bases, with 14 bases spanning the gap. The germline V gene encodes CDR1 SGHNT and CDR2 YYREEE (reference sequence). The CDR3 DNA is TGTGCCAGCAGCTTCGGGGGAACAGCGGGCAATCAGCCCCAGCATTTT. Encoded protein: CASSFGGTAGNQPQHF.

The rearrangement uses TRBV5-1 and TRBJ2-5; TRBD2 agrees at 9 bases. Germline-derived CDR1 and CDR2 are SGHRS and YFSETQ. This CDR3 has 17 residues. The ends lost 1 base at V and 5 bases at J; junction bases unmatched: 12. The CDR3 DNA follows: TGCGCCAGCAGCTTGTCTCCCACTAGCGGGCAACGGGAGACCCAGTACTTC. Encoded protein: CASSLSPTSGQRETQYF. Variable domain in full (rest from reference TRBV5-1 and TRBJ2-5): KAGVTQTPRYLIKTRGQQVTLSCSPISGHRSVSWYQQTPGQGLQFLFEYFSETQRNKGNFPGRFSGRQFSNSRSEMNVSTLELGDSALYLCASSLSPTSGQRETQYFGPGTRLLVL.

The gene calls are TRBV19 and TRBJ2-7; D is unclear. The CDR3 extends over 14 amino acids. Germline V gene sequence: CDR1 LNHDA, CDR2 SQIVND (reference sequence). Trimming pared 6 bases from V and 5 bases from J, leaving 17 bases between. The DNA for the CDR3 is TGTGCCAGTAGCCCCCGCCGGGCGCCAAACGAGCAGTACTTC. This translates into CASSPRRAPNEQYF. Together with reference TRBV19 and TRBJ2-7, the CDR3 gives the full variable domain: DGGITQSPKYLFRKEGQNVTLSCEQNLNHDAMYWYRQDPGQGLRLIYYSQIVNDFQKGDIAEGYSVSREKKESFPLTVTSAQKNPTAFYLCASSPRRAPNEQYFGPGTRLTVT.

This sequence joins TRBV5-1 and TRBJ1-2; tentatively, D is TRBD1 (6 bases). Germline-derived CDR1 and CDR2 are SGHRS and YFSETQ. The CDR3 covers 13 residues. Between the trimmed V and J ends, which lost 3 bases and 7 bases, there was a span of 13 bases. CDR3 sequence: CASSSAQGSGYTF. DNA for the CDR3: TGCGCCAGCAGCTCGGCACAGGGTTCTGGCTACACCTTC.

The chain recombines TRBV7-9 with TRBJ1-1; D ambiguous. This CDR3 is built from 15 residues. The germline CDR1 and CDR2 sequences are SEHNR and FQNEAQ (reference sequence). Trimming stripped 5 bases from V and 2 bases from J, with 15 bases between. The CDR3 sequence: CASSPITHSNTEAFF. The CDR3 bases are TGTGCCAGCAGCCCTATAACCCACAGTAACACTGAAGCTTTCTTT.

The chain carries TRBV27 and TRBJ2-7, with D possibly TRBD2 on 5 matching bases. Germline loops: CDR1 MNHEY, CDR2 SMNVEV (reference sequence). There are 13 residues in the CDR3. With 8 bases removed from V and 0 bases from J, the gap between germline ends came to 11 bases. The CDR3 protein is CASGTRDSYEQYF. The CDR3 nucleotides are TGTGCCAGCGGAACCCGGGACTCCTACGAGCAGTACTTC.

The chain recombines TRBV19 with TRBJ2-7, with 9 bases aligning to TRBD2. The CDR3 is made up of 15 amino acids. The V segment lost 2 bases and the J segment 4 bases; nucleotides outside the gene matches: 6. CDR1 LNHDA and CDR2 SQIVND come from the germline V gene (reference sequence). The CDR3 reads CASSIQAGGRYEQYF. The CDR3 DNA sequence: TGTGCCAGTAGTATACAAGCGGGAGGAAGGTACGAGCAGTACTTC.

This clone showed up just once. The genes are TRBV30 and TRBJ1-5, with 9 nucleotides matching TRBD1. Per germline, CDR1 GTSNPN and CDR2 SVGIG (reference sequence). This CDR3 has 14 amino acids. V gave up 3 bases and J gave up 6 bases; unmatched junction bases: 6. The CDR3 protein is CAWRGTGLGQPQHF. CDR3 bases: TGTGCCTGGAGAGGGACAGGGTTGGGTCAGCCCCAGCATTTT.

The rearrangement joins TRBV2 to TRBJ1-1; TRBD1 aligns across 9 bases. V lost 4 bases, J lost 4 bases, and 7 bases stayed unmatched. Per germline, CDR1 SNHLY and CDR2 FYNNEI. The CDR3 totals 15 residues. The CDR3 DNA reads TGTGCCAGCAGTGCCCACTACAGGGGGCGCACTGAAGCTTTCTTT. The encoded protein is CASSAHYRGRTEAFF.

This chain uses TRBV18 with TRBJ2-1; TRBD1 matches at 9 bases. Germline CDR1 and CDR2: KGHSH and LQKENI. The ends lost 4 bases at V and 6 bases at J; junction bases unmatched: 16. This CDR3 is 18 amino acids long. This CDR3 is CASSLLLTGTGSLNEQFF. In DNA form, the CDR3 reads TGTGCCAGCTCACTTCTACTTACCGGGACAGGGTCTCTCAATGAGCAGTTCTTC.

V and J are TRBV6-6 and TRBJ2-6, with TRBD2 as a possible D gene (5 bases). The CDR3 extends over 19 amino acids. CDR1 and CDR2 (germline): MNHNY, SVGAGI (reference sequence). V was cut by 6 bases and J by 4 bases, with 25 bases left in between. The CDR3 DNA follows: TGTGCCAGCAGCCGACTAAAAGACGACTACCGAGCAGGGGCCAACGTCCTGACTTTC. Protein product: CASSRLKDDYRAGANVLTF.

The table lists this clone with a count of one. The chain links TRBV5-8 to TRBJ1-1; maybe TRBD1 (5 bases). Germline lookup yields CDR1 SGHTS and CDR2 YDEGEE. V was cut by 4 bases and J by 5 bases, with 12 bases left in between. This CDR3 has 13 amino acids. CDR3 sequence (DNA): TGTGCCAGCAGCGCAGGGTGGGGAACTGAAGCTTTCTTT. Protein: CASSAGWGTEAFF.

V is TRBV5-5 and J is TRBJ2-3, with 15 bases lining up with TRBD2. The germline V gene encodes CDR1 SGHKS and CDR2 YYEKEE (reference sequence). The CDR3 sequence is 15 residues long. The V gene end was trimmed by 3 bases and the J gene end by 5 bases; junction bases not matched to a gene: 1. CDR3: CASSSGLAGGDTQYF. The CDR3 DNA sequence: TGTGCCAGCAGCTCGGGACTAGCGGGGGGAGATACGCAGTATTTT.